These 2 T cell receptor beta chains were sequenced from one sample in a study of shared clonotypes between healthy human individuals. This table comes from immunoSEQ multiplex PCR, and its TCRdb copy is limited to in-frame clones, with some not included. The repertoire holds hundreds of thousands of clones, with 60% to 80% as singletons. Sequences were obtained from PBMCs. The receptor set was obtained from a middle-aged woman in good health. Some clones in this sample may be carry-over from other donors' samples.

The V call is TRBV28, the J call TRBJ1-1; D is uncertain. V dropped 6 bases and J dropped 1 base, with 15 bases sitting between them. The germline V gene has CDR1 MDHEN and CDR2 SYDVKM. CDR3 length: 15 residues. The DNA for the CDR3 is TGTGCCAGCAGGCTGGGGAGGGTTAAGAACACTGAAGCTTTCTTT. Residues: CASRLGRVKNTEAFF.

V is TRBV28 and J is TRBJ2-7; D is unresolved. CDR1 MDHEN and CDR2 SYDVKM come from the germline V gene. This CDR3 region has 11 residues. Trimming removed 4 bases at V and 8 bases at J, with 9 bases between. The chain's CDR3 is CASSSPGKQYF. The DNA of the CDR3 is TGTGCCAGCAGTTCACCAGGCAAGCAGTACTTC. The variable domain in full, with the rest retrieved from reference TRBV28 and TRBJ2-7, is DVKVTQSSRYLVKRTGEKVFLECVQDMDHENMFWYRQDPGLGLRLIYFSYDVKMKEKGDIPEGYSVSREKKERFSLILESASTNQTSMYLCASSSPGKQYFGPGTRLTVT.